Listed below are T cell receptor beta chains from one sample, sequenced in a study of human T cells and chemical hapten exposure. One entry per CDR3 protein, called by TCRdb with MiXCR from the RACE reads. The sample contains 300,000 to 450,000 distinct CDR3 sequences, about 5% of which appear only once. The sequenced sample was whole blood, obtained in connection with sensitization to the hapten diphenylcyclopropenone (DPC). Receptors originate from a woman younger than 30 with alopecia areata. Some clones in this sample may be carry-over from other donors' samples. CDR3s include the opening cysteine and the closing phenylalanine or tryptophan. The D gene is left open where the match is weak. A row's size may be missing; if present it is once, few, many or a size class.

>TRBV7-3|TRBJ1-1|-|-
TGTGCCAGCAGCTTATATGCGGGGGGATTGACTGAAGCTTTCTTT
CASSLYAGGLTEAFF
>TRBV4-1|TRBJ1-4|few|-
TGCGCCAGCAGCCACCCCGGAGCGGGGGAAAGGGAAAAACTGTTTTTT
CASSHPGAGEREKLFF
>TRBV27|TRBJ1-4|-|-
TGTGCCAGCAGTTTTCGGGGGGTTGAAAAACTGTTTTTT
CASSFRGVEKLFF
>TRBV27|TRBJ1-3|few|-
TGTGCCAGTTCTGGGAGTAGGTCTGGAAACACCATATATTTT
CASSGSRSGNTIYF
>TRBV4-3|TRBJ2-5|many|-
TGCGCCAGCAGCCAAGATGAGGGGGTAGAGACCCAGTACTTC
CASSQDEGVETQYF
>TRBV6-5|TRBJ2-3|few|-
TGTGCCAGCAAAAGGGGTCCTAGCACAGATACGCAGTATTTT
CASKRGPSTDTQYF
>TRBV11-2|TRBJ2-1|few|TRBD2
TGTGCCAGCAGCCCCCGGGGGAGCGGGGGGGACAATGAGCAGTTCTTC
CASSPRGSGGDNEQFF
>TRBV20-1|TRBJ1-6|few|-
TGCAGTGGCGGGGAACCCTCCTATAATTCACCCCTCCACTTT
CSGGEPSYNSPLHF
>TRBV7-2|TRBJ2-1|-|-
TGTGCCAGCAGCTCCCAGGGAGACTCCGTTTTGGAGCAGTTCTTC
CASSSQGDSVLEQFF
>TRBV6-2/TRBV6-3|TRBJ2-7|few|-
TGTGCCAGCAGTCCCAGAGGAGGATCGTGGAACTACGAGCAGTACTTC
CASSPRGGSWNYEQYF
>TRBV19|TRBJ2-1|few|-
TGTGCCAGTAGTATCGGGTCTAGGCGAAATGAGCAGTTCTTC
CASSIGSRRNEQFF
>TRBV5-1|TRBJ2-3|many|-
TGCGCCAGCAGCGTGGGACCATCAGATACGCAGTATTTT
CASSVGPSDTQYF
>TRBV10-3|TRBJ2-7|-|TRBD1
TGTGCCATCAGTATCGGGGACAGCCACTACGAGCAGTACTTC
CAISIGDSHYEQYF
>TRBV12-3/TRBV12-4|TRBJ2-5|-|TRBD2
TGTGCCAGCAGTTTCCATCGCGGGGGTCAAGAGACCCAGTACTTC
CASSFHRGGQETQYF
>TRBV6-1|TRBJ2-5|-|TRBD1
TGTGCCAGCACCGTGGGACAGGGGAAAGAGACCCAGTACTTC
CASTVGQGKETQYF
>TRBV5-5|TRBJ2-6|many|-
TGTGCCAGCAGCCAGTCGGGTGGTGGGGCCAACGTCCTGACTTTC
CASSQSGGGANVLTF
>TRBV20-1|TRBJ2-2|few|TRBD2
TGCAGTGCTAGAGGTCACGCTAGCGGGGGCACCGGGGAGCTGTTTTTT
CSARGHASGGTGELFF
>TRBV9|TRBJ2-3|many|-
TGTGCCAGCAGTGATTCCTTCACAGATACGCAGTATTTT
CASSDSFTDTQYF
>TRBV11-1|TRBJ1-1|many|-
TGTGCCAGCAGCCGCGGCCTGACAAGCGTTAACACTGAAGCTTTCTTT
CASSRGLTSVNTEAFF
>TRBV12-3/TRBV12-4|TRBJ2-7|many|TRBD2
TGTGCCAGCAGTTTAGCGAGTATTAGCGGGGGAACCCTGCGGGAGCAGTACTTC
CASSLASISGGTLREQYF
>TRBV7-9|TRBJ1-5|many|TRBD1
TGTGCCAGCAGCCCCGACAGGGGTTTAAGCAATCAGCCCCAGCATTTT
CASSPDRGLSNQPQHF
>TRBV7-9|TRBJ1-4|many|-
TGTGCCAGCAGCTCCCCTGTGGGCCGGCCAACTAATGAAAAACTGTTTTTT
CASSSPVGRPTNEKLFF
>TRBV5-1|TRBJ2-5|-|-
TGCGCCAGCAGCCCAAGGGGGGGCGTTAAACAGGAGACCCAGTACTTC
CASSPRGGVKQETQYF
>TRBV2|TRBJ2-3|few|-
TGTGCCAGAACTCCGTCGGGCTTGGAAACAGATACGCAGTATTTT
CARTPSGLETDTQYF